This T cell receptor (beta chain) derives from a study of T cells in Graves' hyperthyroidism and ophthalmopathy. Study-level findings and limits: The majority of expanded thyroid clonotypes above 0.001 also appeared in blood. Ophthalmopathy was distinguished from stable hyperthyroidism by 13 V-J signatures.

Germline CDR1 is KGHSH and CDR2 is LQKENI. V lost 6 bases and J lost 0, with 14 bases in between. This CDR3 comprises 16 residues. Worth noting for this clonotype: Its antigen remains unidentified.

From RNA transcripts, TCR beta CDR3 regions were amplified. First-round RT-PCR of the TCR CDR3 relied on the HTBI primer set. One entry per CDR3 protein, called by TCRdb with MiXCR from the multiplex PCR reads. The sample shows about 380,000 distinct CDR3 sequences, roughly 20% of them seen only once. The sequence was obtained from a man in his late teens or twenties with Graves' ophthalmopathy. Source material: blood. The chain recombines TRBV18 with TRBJ2-2; D might be TRBD2 (6 bases). The CDR3, as DNA: TGTGCCAGCTCGACCAATGGGGGGACGAACACCGGGGAGCTGTTTTTT. It encodes CASSTNGGTNTGELFF.